The clone carrying this T cell receptor (beta chain) was seen only a few times. The data were obtained in a study of T cell responses to AZD1222 COVID-19 vaccine. J gave up 0 bases and V 8 bases, and 7 bases lay outside the gene matches. CDR3 length: 15 residues. Germline CDR1 and CDR2: SQVTM and ANQGSEA. TCRdb's table, derived via immunoSEQ multiplex PCR, lists solely in-frame clones and lacks some. The sample contains 55,000 to 80,000 clones, 84% of which appear only once. This clonotype originated in an adult in good health. This specimen was peripheral blood, taken on day 0 of AZD1222 vaccination. The chain joins TRBV29-1 to TRBJ1-6; 7 nucleotides align to TRBD1. CDR3: CSPRGQTSYNSPLHF. In DNA, the CDR3 is TGCAGCCCTCGGGGACAGACCTCCTATAATTCACCCCTCCACTTT.